This TCR beta chain was retrieved from a study of cytomegalovirus exposure and HLA in healthy donors. Findings and caveats of the study: TCR beta chain V- and J-gene trimming was linked, in a later analysis, to a missense variant in DCLRE1C. Most TCR sequences were rare, but some public TCRs occurred in many donors. HLA restriction was apparent for most CMV-associated TCR beta chains in a later analysis. Because they were indistinguishable, some V segments, including TRBV6-2 and TRBV6-3, were excluded.

A note on this clone: What it binds is not known.

13 Jbeta primers and 60 Vbeta primers were used for the PCR. Generated by immunoSEQ multiplex PCR, the TCRdb table keeps only in-frame clones and is missing some. The profile covers approximately 160,000 clones, with under 90% appearing a single time and 6.5% to 8.5% taken by the ten largest. V shed 6 bases, J shed 0 bases, and the junction held 10 bases outside the gene matches. Germline CDR1 is SNHLY and CDR2 is FYNNEI. This CDR3 contains 17 residues. This chain connects TRBV2 to TRBJ2-7, with 11 bases that match TRBD2. The sample consisted of PBMCs. The TCR sequence derives from a man younger than 40 in good health and CMV-seropositive. The CDR3 here is CASRPGLAADSSYEQYF. CDR3 nucleotides: TGTGCCAGCAGACCGGGACTAGCGGCCGATAGCTCCTACGAGCAGTACTTC. The full variable domain, completed using reference TRBV2 and TRBJ2-7, is EPEVTQTPSHQVTQMGQEVILRCVPISNHLYFYWYRQILGQKVEFLVSFYNNEISEKSEIFDDQFSVERPDGSNFTLKIRSTKLEDSAMYFCASRPGLAADSSYEQYFGPGTRLTVT.